Reported below is one T cell receptor beta chain. As yet, its antigen is unknown. Sequencing was limited to surgery cases with top T cell transcript signatures in brain tissue. Pre-surgery treatment included at least one anti-epileptic drug. Trimming cost V 6 bases and J 6 bases, with 12 bases left between them. Looked up from germline, CDR1 is SGHRS and CDR2 is YFSETQ. The CDR3 spans 13 residues. Method: immunoSEQ multiplex PCR; TCRdb's copy keeps in-frame clones and lacks some. Of 110,000 or so clones in the sample, 94% are singletons; the top ten hold 3.5% to 4.5%. These data are taken from a study of brain T cells in children with intractable seizures. Study findings and constraints: Only CDR3 sequence similarity suggested viral specificity, without known HCMV serostatus. Clones missing pre-surgery may reflect undersampling of that blood sample.

The source is a boy younger than two with hemimegalencephaly and intractable seizures. The chain carries TRBV5-1 and TRBJ2-2; D call uncertain. Here the sequenced sample was peripheral blood, taken at surgery. The CDR3: CASTLVRAGELFF. The CDR3 nucleotides read TGCGCCAGCACCCTCGTTAGGGCCGGGGAGCTGTTTTTT.